This T cell receptor beta chain was identified during a study of cytomegalovirus exposure and HLA in healthy donors. Points from the study as a whole: In most subjects, TCR beta sequences reportedly gave accurate predictions of HLA-A and HLA-B alleles. A missense DCLRE1C variant was associated with V- and J-gene trimming of TCR beta chains in a later analysis, and an independent cohort replicated the association. Sequencing probably produced one cluster of sequence variants that were highly shared. Several of the most significant clusters appeared linked to common viral pathogens, based on a later analysis.

The CDR3 is 15 amino acids. Germline lookup yields CDR1 SGHTA and CDR2 FQGTGA. Trimming stripped 5 bases from V and 6 bases from J, with 18 bases between. The PCR employed 60 Vbeta primers together with 13 Jbeta primers. The table came from immunoSEQ multiplex PCR; TCRdb's copy has only in-frame clones and leaves some out. This table has some 120,000 clones, about 70% appearing once. Comments on this clone: Its antigen is not known.

This chain links TRBV7-3 with TRBJ2-3; D is undetermined. The receptor was isolated from a woman aged 40-49 years in good health and CMV-seropositive. Sequencing was carried out using PBMCs. Here the CDR3 reads CASSASLSSRDTQYF. The CDR3 DNA is TGTGCCAGCAGCGCGTCTCTATCTTCGAGGGATACGCAGTATTTT.